The 9 T cell receptor beta chains reported below all come from one sample, sequenced in a study of somatic mutations in cytotoxic T cells in rheumatoid arthritis listed by TCRdb under 2017. Library method: the immunoSEQ multiplex PCR assay. Drawn from immuneACCESS, this table holds only the in-frame rearrangements with V and J called that TCRdb kept. Clones are partly lost; checked studies trace under half to an unresolved V gene and leave the rest unexplained. The table for this sample lists fewer than 25,000 clones; about 70% of them were counted only once. The top ten hold more than 15% of the sample. The sequencing sample was made of CD8+ T cells sorted from blood. The receptors come from an adult with rheumatoid arthritis.

This sequence joins TRBV5-1 and TRBJ2-7, with 7 positions matching TRBD1. CDR1 SGHRS and CDR2 YFSETQ come from the germline V gene. V gave up 4 bases and J gave up 1 base; unmatched junction bases: 5. This CDR3 contains 14 residues. CDR3 sequence (DNA): TGCGCCAGCAGCCCAGACAGGGCGTCCTACGAGCAGTACTTC. Its protein product is CASSPDRASYEQYF.

The V call is TRBV7-6, the J call TRBJ2-6; TRBD1 agrees at 7 bases. The V segment lost 4 bases and the J segment 0 bases; nucleotides outside the gene matches: 6. Germline-derived CDR1 and CDR2 are SGHVS and FNYEAQ. The CDR3 is made up of 17 amino acids. CDR3 sequence: CASSWDSLSSGANVLTF. The CDR3 DNA follows: TGTGCCAGCAGCTGGGACAGTTTGAGCTCTGGGGCCAACGTCCTGACTTTC.

V gene TRBV5-6 combines with J gene TRBJ2-1; perhaps D is TRBD1 or TRBD2 (5 bases each). Germline V gene lookup returns CDR1 SGHDT and CDR2 YYEEEE. The CDR3 is 16 residues long. V lost 2 bases and J lost 8, with 20 bases in between. CDR3 residues: CASSFITGTNAYEQFF. DNA for the CDR3: TGTGCCAGCAGCTTTATCACCGGGACCAACGCGTATGAGCAGTTCTTC.

The sample holds one count of this clone. This rearrangement joins TRBV5-6 to TRBJ2-7, with TRBD2 as a possible D gene (6 bases). Germline V gene sequence: CDR1 SGHDT, CDR2 YYEEEE. The CDR3 covers 14 residues. Trimming shortened V by 4 bases and J by 5 bases, and 16 bases separated the two germline ends. CDR3 protein: CASSLSGQMDEQYF. The CDR3 DNA sequence: TGTGCCAGCAGCCTCAGCGGGCAAATGGACGAGCAGTACTTC.

The chain links TRBV9 to TRBJ2-7, with D unclear. Germline V gene data show CDR1 as SGDLS and CDR2 as YYNGEE. V was cut by 0 bases and J by 2 bases, with 9 bases left in between. This CDR3 is built from 14 residues. CDR3 bases: TGTGCCAGCAGCGTAGCTCTGCAGGCCTACGAGCAGTACTTC. Translated, it gives CASSVALQAYEQYF. The full variable domain, in which reference TRBV9 and TRBJ2-7 provide the parts outside the CDR3, is DSGVTQTPKHLITATGQRVTLRCSPRSGDLSVYWYQQSLDQGLQFLIQYYNGEERAKGNILERFSAQQFPDLHSELNLSSLELGDSALYFCASSVALQAYEQYFGPGTRLTVT.

The chain employs TRBV7-2 and TRBJ2-1; 9 positions match TRBD1. CDR1 and CDR2 (germline): SGHTA, FQGNSA. This CDR3 comprises 12 residues. The V gene end was trimmed by 8 bases and the J gene end by 5 bases; junction bases not matched to a gene: 1. The CDR3 coding sequence is TGTGCCAGCGGGGACAGGGACAATGAGCAGTTCTTC. This codes for CASGDRDNEQFF.

The chain couples TRBV14 to TRBJ2-7; D might be TRBD2 (5 bases). Germline-derived CDR1 and CDR2 are SGHDN and FVKESK. CDR3 length: 13 amino acids. V shed 4 bases and J shed 1 base, with 8 bases lying between them. The CDR3 bases are TGTGCCAGCAGCCTGTCGGGGTCCTACGAGCAGTACTTC. Its translation is CASSLSGSYEQYF.

The chain uses TRBV4-3 and TRBJ1-5, with unresolved D. Trimming shortened V by 1 base and J by 6 bases, and 10 bases separated the two germline ends. The CDR3 covers 14 residues. CDR1 LGHNA and CDR2 YSLEER come from the germline V gene. The CDR3, as DNA: TGCGCCAGCAGCCAAGGGCTTGGGCTTCAGCCCCAGCATTTT. Translation gives CASSQGLGLQPQHF.

This chain links TRBV13 with TRBJ2-7; 7 bases match TRBD2. Germline loops: CDR1 PRHDT, CDR2 FYEKMQ (reference sequence). The CDR3 is 16 residues long. The V and J ends lost 4 bases and 3 bases, in that order; junction bases with no gene match: 12. The chain's CDR3 is CASSSWGGEDFYEQYF. The CDR3 DNA is TGTGCCAGCAGCTCCTGGGGGGGGGAAGACTTCTACGAGCAGTACTTC.